This is a list of T cell receptor beta chains from one sample in a study of T cells in localized non-small cell lung cancer. TCRdb's copy holds only in-frame clones and misses some; the assay was immunoSEQ multiplex PCR. The data contain approximately 70,000 clones, roughly nine tenths of them singletons. Sample: peripheral blood, taken before any cancer treatment. These receptors were taken from a male donor at least 60 years old with stage III squamous cell lung carcinoma. The CDR3 runs from the conserved cysteine through the conserved F or W. A D gene is named only where the DNA matches it firmly. Not all rows give a size; the values are once, few, many and, for expanded clones, a class.

J,V,D,size,CDR3,DNA
TRBJ1-5,TRBV19,-,-,CASSITGDNQPQHF,TGTGCCAGTAGTATCACAGGAGATAATCAGCCCCAGCATTTT
TRBJ2-3,TRBV5-4,TRBD2,-,CASRARTSGDTDTQYF,TGTGCCAGCAGGGCCAGAACTAGCGGGGATACAGATACGCAGTATTTT
TRBJ1-1,TRBV5-1,TRBD1,-,CASSPGTGVLNTEAFF,TGCGCCAGCAGTCCCGGGACAGGGGTCCTGAACACTGAAGCTTTCTTT
TRBJ1-1,TRBV5-1,-,many,CASSRTTGNTEAFF,TGCGCCAGCAGCCGAACCACAGGGAACACTGAAGCTTTCTTT
TRBJ1-4,TRBV19,-,-,CASTPRGAYNEKLFF,TGTGCCAGCACTCCGCGCGGGGCATATAATGAAAAACTGTTTTTT
TRBJ2-2,TRBV29-1,-,-,CSVDYGAGRYAGELFF,TGCAGCGTTGACTATGGTGCAGGGAGGTACGCCGGGGAGCTGTTTTTT
TRBJ2-1,TRBV19,-,-,CASTTTGWNEQFF,TGTGCCAGTACCACTACCGGTTGGAATGAGCAGTTCTTC
TRBJ2-6,TRBV4-2,-,-,CASSQDGGTGANVLTF,TGTGCCAGCAGCCAAGATGGGGGGACTGGGGCCAACGTCCTGACTTTC
TRBJ1-5,TRBV19,-,once,CASSTGFQPQHF,TGTGCCAGTAGCACAGGGTTTCAGCCCCAGCATTTT
TRBJ2-6,TRBV7-9,-,-,CASSSGIPGANVLTF,TGTGCCAGCAGCTCCGGGATTCCTGGGGCCAACGTCCTGACTTTC
TRBJ1-2,TRBV19,TRBD1,-,CASTGVYGYTF,TGTGCCTCCACAGGGGTCTATGGCTACACCTTC
TRBJ1-4,TRBV19,-,-,CASGASNEKLFF,TGTGCCAGCGGGGCAAGTAATGAAAAACTGTTTTTT
TRBJ1-5,TRBV6-6,-,once,CASRISSNQPQHF,TGTGCCAGCAGAATATCTAGCAATCAGCCCCAGCATTTT
TRBJ2-7,TRBV12-5,TRBD1,-,CASGGQGSYEQYF,TGTGCTAGTGGTGGACAGGGATCCTACGAGCAGTACTTC